Each of the 26 T cell receptor beta chains below was sequenced from the same sample in a study of blood T cells in healthy people across ages (dated by TCRdb to the mid-2010s). Library construction relied on 5' RACE. Instrument on record: Illumina HiSeq 2500. A second PCR of roughly 7 to 12 cycles was run with a J-beta primer mix and a sample-barcoded 5' primer. The public sequencing data were trimmed at Q25 with fastp and processed into clonotypes with MiXCR by TCRdb, which kept only in-frame beta chains. Entries are consolidated by CDR3 protein sequence, retaining the most common genes and DNA. The sample table lists about 650,000 distinct CDR3 sequences, more than 45% of them with a count of one. The ten most abundant clones make up approximately 13% of the sample. Material for sequencing was blood. The receptor source for this set is a woman aged 80 or over in good health.

The rearrangement joins TRBV5-1 to TRBJ2-5; the match to TRBD2 covers 7 bases. Per germline, CDR1 SGHRS and CDR2 YFSETQ. CDR3 length equals 16 residues. V shed 2 bases, J shed 0 bases, and the junction held 7 bases outside the gene matches. The CDR3 here is CASSFASGGNQETQYF. In DNA form, the CDR3 reads TGCGCCAGCAGCTTCGCTAGCGGAGGGAACCAAGAGACCCAGTACTTC.

V is TRBV7-2 and J is TRBJ2-1; 7 nucleotides agree with TRBD1. The trim removed 1 base at V and 5 bases at J, leaving 8 bases unmatched. The CDR3 extends over 16 amino acids. CDR1 is SGHTA, CDR2 FQGNSA, per germline. CDR3 protein: CASSLDRGPSNNEQFF. The CDR3 DNA reads as TGTGCCAGCAGCTTAGACAGGGGACCCAGTAACAATGAGCAGTTCTTC.

This clonotype was recorded at least ten times. The chain is built from TRBV19 and TRBJ1-5; unclear D gene. Germline assignment: CDR1 LNHDA and CDR2 SQIVND (reference sequence). The V gene lost 3 bases and the J gene lost 5 bases, with 8 bases spanning the gap. The CDR3 loop spans 13 amino acids. CDR3 protein: CASSIWVYQPQHF. The CDR3 nucleotides are TGTGCCAGTAGTATCTGGGTGTATCAGCCCCAGCATTTT.

This clonotype has more than one count but fewer than ten. The V gene is TRBV29-1, the J gene TRBJ1-3, with 8 positions matching TRBD1. The CDR3 is 16 amino acids. V lost 4 bases to trimming and J lost 0 bases; unmatched junction nucleotides: 8. CDR1 SQVTM and CDR2 ANQGSEA come from the germline V gene. The CDR3 loop reads CSVGGTGVSSGNTIYF. The CDR3 DNA is TGCAGCGTTGGGGGGACAGGCGTCAGCTCTGGAAACACCATATATTTT. The full variable domain, completed using reference TRBV29-1 and TRBJ1-3, is SAVISQKPSRDICQRGTSLTIQCQVDSQVTMMFWYRQQPGQSLTLIATANQGSEATYESGFVIDKFPISRPNLTFSTLTVSNMSPEDSSIYLCSVGGTGVSSGNTIYFGEGSWLTVV.

The V call is TRBV5-1, the J call TRBJ2-3; unclear D gene. In germline, CDR1 is SGHRS, CDR2 YFSETQ. This CDR3 has 16 residues. V gave up 0 bases and J gave up 2 bases, with 13 bases separating them. This CDR3 reads CASSLGTLGITDTQYF. The CDR3 DNA sequence: TGCGCCAGCAGCTTGGGGACCCTGGGAATCACAGATACGCAGTATTTT. The whole variable domain, filled in from reference TRBV5-1 and TRBJ2-3, reads KAGVTQTPRYLIKTRGQQVTLSCSPISGHRSVSWYQQTPGQGLQFLFEYFSETQRNKGNFPGRFSGRQFSNSRSEMNVSTLELGDSALYLCASSLGTLGITDTQYFGPGTRLTVL.

In regard to this clonotype: Given a much more abundant clone one base away, this may be a read error. The V gene is TRBV29-1, the J gene TRBJ2-1, with 10 bases lining up with TRBD1. Germline lookup yields CDR1 SQVTM and CDR2 ANQGSEA. V was clipped by 6 bases and J by 10 bases; unmatched bases: 12. The CDR3 is 14 amino acids. As DNA, the CDR3 is TGCAGCGTGCTTGGGACAGGGGTCACCTACGAGCAGTTCTTC. Amino acid sequence: CSVLGTGVTYEQFF.

The chain carries TRBV2 and TRBJ2-1; 7 nucleotides agree with TRBD1. The DNA end is a closer match to TRBJ2-7, so the J assignment may be wrong. The CDR3 is 15 residues long. Germline V lookup: CDR1 SNHLY, CDR2 FYNNEI. The CDR3 region has the DNA TGTGCCAGCAGTTCGACAGGGAGCTCCTACAATGAGCAGTACTTC. This translates into CASSSTGSSYNEQYF.

The sample holds a few counts of this clonotype. It may be a read error: a sequence one base away is much more abundant. This chain joins TRBV5-1 and TRBJ2-5, with 9 bases fitting TRBD2. The trim removed 7 bases at V and 11 bases at J, leaving 15 bases unmatched. Germline V gene sequence: CDR1 SGHRS, CDR2 YFSETQ. The CDR3 is 14 amino acids. The CDR3 protein is CASCPGTSYNEQYF. The CDR3 nucleotides read TGCGCCAGCTGCCCCGGGACTAGCTACAATGAGCAGTACTTC.

Comment on this clonotype: This clone may be a read error of a much larger clone one base away. The rearrangement links TRBV5-1 to TRBJ2-1; unclear D gene. The ends were cut back, 10 bases at V and 5 bases at J, with 13 bases in the middle. The CDR3 spans 12 residues. CDR1 is SGHRS, CDR2 YFSETQ, per germline. The CDR3 DNA follows: TGCGCCGGCTCCGCCCCGCACAATGAGCAGTTCTTC. Its protein product is CAGSAPHNEQFF.

This clonotype was seen once. A much larger clone lies a single base off, so this may be a read error. The chain recombines TRBV5-1 with TRBJ2-1; D is uncertain. V lost 6 bases and J 9 bases, leaving 10 bases between the germline ends. Germline V gene lookup returns CDR1 SGHRS and CDR2 YFSETQ. CDR3 length: 11 residues. The CDR3 spells CASKYWPEQFF. CDR3 bases: TGCGCCAGCAAATACTGGCCTGAGCAGTTCTTC.

The chain links TRBV29-1 to TRBJ2-7, with TRBD2 matching 8 bases. Germline V gene lookup returns CDR1 SQVTM and CDR2 ANQGSEA. V lost 6 bases to trimming and J lost 5 bases; unmatched junction nucleotides: 9. This CDR3 is 13 amino acids long. Here the CDR3 reads CSVQGSGGDEQYF. The CDR3 bases are TGCAGCGTCCAGGGTTCGGGGGGGGACGAGCAGTACTTC.

This clonotype was seen ten or more times. This sequence joins TRBV20-1 and TRBJ1-4; D is possibly TRBD1 (6 bases). V was shortened by 4 bases and J by 11 bases, with 11 bases between the two germline ends. This CDR3 has 11 amino acids. Germline V gives CDR1 DFQATT, CDR2 SNEGSKA (reference sequence). For the CDR3, the DNA is TGCAGTGCTAAACTCGGACAGAAACTGTTTTTT. This encodes CSAKLGQKLFF.

This chain connects TRBV4-3 to TRBJ2-1; unclear D gene. CDR1 and CDR2 (germline): LGHNA, YSLEER. V was cut by 3 bases and J by 0 bases, with 9 bases left in between. The CDR3 spans 15 residues. The CDR3 reads CASSHEFTSYNEQFF. In DNA form, the CDR3 reads TGCGCCAGCAGCCACGAATTCACCTCCTACAATGAGCAGTTCTTC.

The chain uses TRBV28 and TRBJ2-7; no clear D gene. The end of the DNA aligns better with TRBJ2-5, so the J call may be wrong. The CDR3 extends over 16 amino acids. CDR1 is MDHEN and CDR2 is SYDVKM in the germline V gene. The CDR3: CASSHLTRAIKETQYF. CDR3 in DNA: TGTGCCAGCAGTCACCTAACCCGGGCAATTAAAGAGACCCAGTACTTC.

The rearrangement joins TRBV20-1 to TRBJ1-1; D is uncertain. The V gene's germline CDR1 is DFQATT and CDR2 SNEGSKA (reference sequence). The CDR3 consists of 13 residues. Trimming took off 3 bases at V and 0 bases at J, with 8 bases between the two ends. The CDR3 sequence: CSASARMNTEAFF. The CDR3 nucleotides are TGCAGTGCTAGTGCCCGGATGAACACTGAAGCTTTCTTT.

As to this clonotype: At one boundary the junction diverges from the germline segment, which might be a read error. J is TRBJ2-1 and V is TRBV6-5; unclear D gene. The germline V gene has CDR1 MNHEY and CDR2 SVGAGI. CDR3 length equals 13 residues. The CDR3 DNA follows: TGTGCCAGCAGTTACTCGTACCACAATGAGCGGTTCTTC. It yields the protein CASSYSYHNERFF.

The CDR3 sequence is CASSEYEAGLSYNEQFF. The DNA for the CDR3 is TGTGCCAGCAGTGAATACGAGGCGGGACTATCCTACAATGAGCAGTTCTTC. The V call is TRBV2, the J call TRBJ2-1; 7 bases are a match to TRBD2. V trimming: 2 bases; J trimming: 1 base; junction bases outside the gene matches: 8. In germline, CDR1 is SNHLY, CDR2 FYNNEI. CDR3 length: 17 residues.

With regard to this clonotype: An end of the junction does not agree with germline; a read error may underlie this. The chain is built from TRBV14 and TRBJ2-3, with 8 nucleotides matching TRBD1. Germline V gene lookup returns CDR1 SGHDN and CDR2 FVKESK. This CDR3 comprises 19 residues. The CDR3 sequence: CASSRGGQGPKRYTDTRYF. CDR3 nucleotide sequence: TGTGCCAGCAGCCGGGGAGGACAGGGACCCAAACGCTACACAGATACGCGGTATTTT.

This clonotype was seen repeatedly, ten times or more. The genes are TRBV29-1 and TRBJ2-1; 10 nucleotides align to TRBD2. Trimming cost V 4 bases and J 15 bases; bases outside gene matches: 18. Germline CDR1 is SQVTM and CDR2 is ANQGSEA. The CDR3 consists of 15 residues. The CDR3 here is CSVGQSGRALEPPFF. The CDR3, as DNA: TGCAGCGTTGGACAGAGCGGGAGGGCCCTCGAACCGCCGTTCTTC.

The CDR3: CATKETQYF. The CDR3 coding sequence is TGTGCCACCAAAGAGACCCAGTACTTC. The chain uses TRBV24-1 and TRBJ2-5; D unclear. V lost 8 bases to trimming and J lost 3 bases, with 0 bases between them. Germline V gives CDR1 KGHDR, CDR2 SFDVKD. This CDR3 is built from 9 residues.

With respect to this clonotype: This sequence may be a read error, since a much larger clone differs from it by one base. This CDR3 reads CASSLTYSGNSPLNF. CDR3 nucleotide sequence: TGTGCCAGCAGCCTGACCTACAGTGGGAACTCACCCCTCAACTTT. The V and J genes are TRBV12-3 or TRBV12-4 and TRBJ1-6; D is uncertain. The CDR3 has 15 residues.

V gene TRBV11-2 combines with J gene TRBJ1-1; D not certain. V lost 2 bases and J 5 bases, leaving 12 bases between the germline ends. Germline CDR1 is SGHAT and CDR2 is FQNNGV. The CDR3 is made up of 14 amino acids. CDR3 sequence: CASSLFGMGTEAFF. In DNA form, the CDR3 reads TGTGCCAGCAGCTTATTTGGGATGGGTACTGAAGCTTTCTTT.

As regards this clonotype: A much larger clone differs by one base, so this may be a read error. This chain connects TRBV29-1 to TRBJ2-3; no reliable D call. CDR3 length equals 11 residues. In germline, CDR1 is SQVTM, CDR2 ANQGSEA. Trimming shortened V by 2 bases and J by 10 bases, and 10 bases separated the two germline ends. The CDR3 spells CSVERSDAQYF. CDR3 in DNA: TGCAGCGTTGAAAGATCGGATGCGCAGTATTTT.

This clonotype was observed at least ten times. V usage is TRBV7-8 and J usage is TRBJ2-3; D is unclear. The germline V gene has CDR1 SGHVS and CDR2 FQNEAQ. The CDR3 contains 13 residues. The V end was cut by 1 base, the J end by 3 bases, with 5 bases between. This CDR3 reads CASSLEKTDTQYF. CDR3 in DNA: TGTGCCAGCAGCTTAGAAAAAACAGATACGCAGTATTTT.

This clonotype showed up just a few times. V and J are TRBV10-3 and TRBJ2-2; D is uncertain. CDR1 and CDR2 (germline): ENHRY, SYGVKD. With 7 bases removed from V and 0 bases from J, the gap between germline ends came to 12 bases. The CDR3 has 15 amino acids. Here the CDR3 DNA reads TGTGCCATCAAGGCTTGGCAGGCGAACACCGGGGAGCTGTTTTTT. It specifies CAIKAWQANTGELFF.

This clonotype was seen a single time. This chain joins TRBV2 and TRBJ1-2; D gene uncertain. Deletions cut 6 bases from V and 1 base from J, with 6 bases between. The V gene's germline CDR1 is SNHLY and CDR2 FYNNEI. The CDR3 runs 12 residues. The DNA for the CDR3 is TGTGCCAGCAGGAGCGTTAACTATGGCTACACCTTC. It translates to CASRSVNYGYTF. The whole variable domain, filled in from reference TRBV2 and TRBJ1-2, reads EPEVTQTPSHQVTQMGQEVILRCVPISNHLYFYWYRQILGQKVEFLVSFYNNEISEKSEIFDDQFSVERPDGSNFTLKIRSTKLEDSAMYFCASRSVNYGYTFGSGTRLTVV.